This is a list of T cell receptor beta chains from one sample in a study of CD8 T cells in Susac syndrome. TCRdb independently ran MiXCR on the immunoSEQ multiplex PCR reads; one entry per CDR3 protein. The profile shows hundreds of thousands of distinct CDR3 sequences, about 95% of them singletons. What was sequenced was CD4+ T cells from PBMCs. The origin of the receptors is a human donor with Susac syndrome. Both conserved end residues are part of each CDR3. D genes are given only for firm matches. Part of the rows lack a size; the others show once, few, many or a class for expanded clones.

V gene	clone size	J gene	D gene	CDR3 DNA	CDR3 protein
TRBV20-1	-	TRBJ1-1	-	TGCAGTGCTAGAAACTTGGACGACGGTCAATGGGACACTGAAGCTTTCTTT	CSARNLDDGQWDTEAFF
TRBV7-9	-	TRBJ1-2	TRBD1	TGTGCCAGCAGCCCCCAGGGGGAAAGGGTCTATGGCTACACCTTC	CASSPQGERVYGYTF
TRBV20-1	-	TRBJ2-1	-	TGCAGTGCGTCCACCCGGGGGGCTTCACTGTACAATGAGCAGTTCTTC	CSASTRGASLYNEQFF
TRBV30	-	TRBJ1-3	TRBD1	TGTGCCTGGAGTGTACGGGACAGATCTGGAAACACCATATATTTT	CAWSVRDRSGNTIYF
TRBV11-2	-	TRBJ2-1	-	TGTGCCAGCAGCGTCCTTGGGGGCCTGGGGGACAATGAGCAGTTCTTC	CASSVLGGLGDNEQFF
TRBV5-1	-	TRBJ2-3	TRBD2	TGCGCCAGCAGCCCAACGCCTAGCGGGGGGATAGAAGATACGCAGTATTTT	CASSPTPSGGIEDTQYF
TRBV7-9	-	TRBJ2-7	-	TGTGCCAGCAGCTTAGCTGCCGAGCAGTACTTC	CASSLAAEQYF
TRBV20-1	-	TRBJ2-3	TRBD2	TGCAGTGCTAGGGCGGGGGGGCCCAACACAGATACGCAGTATTTT	CSARAGGPNTDTQYF
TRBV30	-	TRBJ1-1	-	TGTGCCTGTAGTAGGATGAACACTGAAGCTTTCTTT	CACSRMNTEAFF
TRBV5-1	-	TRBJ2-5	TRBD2	TGCGCCAGCAGCTTAGGGACTAGCGCGGAGACCCAGTACTTC	CASSLGTSAETQYF
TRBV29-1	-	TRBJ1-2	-	TGCAGCGTGCGGACGGCAGGCGGCTACACCTTC	CSVRTAGGYTF
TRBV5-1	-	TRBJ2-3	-	TGCGCCAGCAGCTTGAGGGGCGTGAGCACAGATACGCAGTATTTT	CASSLRGVSTDTQYF
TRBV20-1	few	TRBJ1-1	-	TGCAGTGCTAGTCTGCGGGCAGCCATGAACACTGAAGCTTTCTTT	CSASLRAAMNTEAFF
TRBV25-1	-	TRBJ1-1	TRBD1	TGTGCCAGCAGTGATCCCGGACAGGGAGAAGCTTTCTTT	CASSDPGQGEAFF
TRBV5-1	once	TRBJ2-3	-	TGCGCCAGCAGCATGAGAAAGGGGGGAAGCACAGATACGCAGTATTTT	CASSMRKGGSTDTQYF
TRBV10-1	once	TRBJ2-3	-	TGCGCCAGCAGTGAAGGTCAGGGGAGGGATACGCAGTATTTT	CASSEGQGRDTQYF
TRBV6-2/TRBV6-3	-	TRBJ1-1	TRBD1	TGTGCCAGCAGTAGGCACGGACAGGGGGCAGGGACTGAAGCTTTCTTT	CASSRHGQGAGTEAFF
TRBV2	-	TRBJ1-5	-	TGTGCCACGAACCGGGACGTGGAGCAGCCCCAGCATTTT	CATNRDVEQPQHF
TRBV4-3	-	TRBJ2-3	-	TGCGCCAGCAGCCAAGAGGGGGTGGGGGGCACAAACACAGATACGCAGTATTTT	CASSQEGVGGTNTDTQYF
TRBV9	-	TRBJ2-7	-	TGTGCCAGCAGCGGGCGGCCAGGGAGCTCCTACGAGCAGTACTTC	CASSGRPGSSYEQYF
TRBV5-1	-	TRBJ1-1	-	TGCGCCAGCAGCTTGCGAGAGGGAGGGTCGGCTGAAGCTTTCTTT	CASSLREGGSAEAFF
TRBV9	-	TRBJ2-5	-	TGTGCCAGCAGCGTATCCTCTCGGGGCCTCGAGACCCAGTACTTC	CASSVSSRGLETQYF
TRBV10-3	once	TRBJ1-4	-	TGTGCCATCCGTGCGTCCAGCGCCGGGGAAAAACTGTTTTTT	CAIRASSAGEKLFF
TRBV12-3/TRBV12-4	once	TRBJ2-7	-	TGTGCCAGCACCCTAAAGGGTGGGTTCGTCTACGAGCAGTACTTC	CASTLKGGFVYEQYF
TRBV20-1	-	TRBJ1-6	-	TGCAGTGCATCGGGACAATCTAATTCACCCCTCCACTTT	CSASGQSNSPLHF
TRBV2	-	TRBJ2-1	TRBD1	TGTGCCAGCAGTGTCGGGGCAGGGGGAAATGAGCAGTTCTTC	CASSVGAGGNEQFF
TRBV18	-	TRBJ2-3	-	TGTGCCAGCTCACCACCGACAGGCTCGGGCACAGATACGCAGTATTTT	CASSPPTGSGTDTQYF
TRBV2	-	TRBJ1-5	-	TGTGCCAGCAGTGGATCAGTAGGGTCGCGGCCCCAGCATTTT	CASSGSVGSRPQHF
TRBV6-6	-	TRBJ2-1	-	TGTGCCAGCAGTTCCGGGACGGAGTCCTACAATGAGCAGTTCTTC	CASSSGTESYNEQFF
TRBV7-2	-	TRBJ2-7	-	TGTGCCAGCAGCTTAGGACAGGTCTACGAGCAGTACTTC	CASSLGQVYEQYF
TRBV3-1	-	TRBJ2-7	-	TGTGCCAGCAGCCAAACTGAGTACGAGCAGTACTTC	CASSQTEYEQYF
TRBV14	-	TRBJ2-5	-	TGTGCCAGCAGCCAAAGGCCGACTAGGCAAGAGACCCAGTACTTC	CASSQRPTRQETQYF
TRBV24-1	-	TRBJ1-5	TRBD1	TGTGCCACCAGCAGACAGGGCCTAGGGCCCCAGCATTTT	CATSRQGLGPQHF